This T cell receptor (beta chain) stems from a study of T cells after somatic rescue of genetic block (dated by TCRdb to 2018 to 2021). Turning to the overall study: The study assessed how robust, over the long term, a T-cell system was when the system had developed through somatic rescue of a genetic block in T-cell development.

About this clone itself: It lacks a known antigen. Per-nucleotide qualities are absent, and no much larger clonotype sits a single base away.

Libraries were built with the immunoSEQ multiplex PCR assay. The table comes from immuneACCESS by way of TCRdb, which keeps in-frame sequences with V and J called. Part of the clones is missing from these tables; in studies checked, under half for an unresolved V gene and the rest for unknown reasons. The sample has roughly 67,000 clones on record, 85% to 95% of them singletons. The top ten constitute about 3% of the sample. CDR1 and CDR2 were assigned from the germline V gene (reference sequence) as MNHEY and SMNVEV. From its cysteine to its phenylalanine, the CDR3 spans 12 amino acids. Kept here is only the CDR3 DNA, which spans 36 bases and is read in frame from base 1. Trimming at the junction amounts to 3 bases on V and 6 bases on J, and the germline ends lie 9 bases apart.

The receptor was isolated from a middle-aged man. The source material was peripheral blood mononuclear cells (PBMCs). The rearrangement combines TRBV27 with TRBJ2-7; the D gene lacks a confident call. The CDR3 region has the sequence CASSFGSGEQYF. The DNA sequence reads TGTGCCAGCAGTTTTGGGTCAGGCGAGCAGTACTTC.